This T cell receptor (beta chain) was profiled in a study of shared clonotypes between healthy human individuals. This clone was seen more than once but under ten times. The CDR3 spans 17 residues. Trimming took 5 bases from V and 1 from J, leaving 17 bases between them. Germline lookup yields CDR1 MDHEN and CDR2 SYDVKM. Assay used: immunoSEQ multiplex PCR; TCRdb lists only in-frame clones, some missing. This table holds about 530,000 clones, 75% to 80% found once. The clonotype comes from a woman in her 40s in good health. Some clones in this sample may be carry-over from other donors' samples. Sequences were obtained from PBMCs. The rearrangement joins TRBV28 to TRBJ2-2; D unclear. The CDR3 region is CASSLPFGRVNTGELFF. CDR3 bases: TGTGCCAGCAGTCTACCCTTTGGTAGGGTGAACACCGGGGAGCTGTTTTTT.